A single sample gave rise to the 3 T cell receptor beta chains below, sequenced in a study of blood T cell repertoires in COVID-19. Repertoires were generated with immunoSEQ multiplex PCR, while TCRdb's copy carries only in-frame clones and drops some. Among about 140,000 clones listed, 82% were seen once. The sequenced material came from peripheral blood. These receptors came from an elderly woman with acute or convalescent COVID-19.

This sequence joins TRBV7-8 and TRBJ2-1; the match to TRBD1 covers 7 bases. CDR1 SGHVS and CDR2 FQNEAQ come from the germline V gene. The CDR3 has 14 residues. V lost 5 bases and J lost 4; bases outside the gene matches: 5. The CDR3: CASSPDRLYNEQFF. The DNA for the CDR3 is TGTGCCAGCAGCCCGGACAGGTTATACAATGAGCAGTTCTTC.

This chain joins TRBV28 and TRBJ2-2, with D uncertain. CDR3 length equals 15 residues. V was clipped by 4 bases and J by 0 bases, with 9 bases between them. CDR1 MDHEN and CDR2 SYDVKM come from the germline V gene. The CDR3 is CASSSRVSNTGELFF. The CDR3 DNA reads TGTGCCAGCAGTTCCCGGGTATCGAACACCGGGGAGCTGTTTTTT.

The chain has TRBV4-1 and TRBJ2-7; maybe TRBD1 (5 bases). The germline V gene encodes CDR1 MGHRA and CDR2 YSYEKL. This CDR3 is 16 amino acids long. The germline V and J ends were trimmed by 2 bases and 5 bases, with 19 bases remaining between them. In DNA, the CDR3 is TGCGCCAGCAGCCAACAGCTAAGGGGAAATTCCCACGAGCAGTACTTC. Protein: CASSQQLRGNSHEQYF.